This record concerns one T cell receptor (beta chain) sequence. In the original workflow: Estimation of nucleated cell counts was performed using reference gene primer amplification. Using immunoSEQ multiplex PCR, the repertoire was profiled, and TCRdb retains in-frame clones only, with some absent. V, J and clone size were drawn from that table, and D and trimming were deduced from the DNA. The sample lists 90,000 to 140,000 clones, roughly 76% occurring once. CDR3 length equals 13 residues. V gave up 6 bases and J gave up 5 bases; unmatched junction bases: 4. This entry belongs to a study of blood T cell repertoires in COVID-19. Study-level background: Acute and convalescent COVID-19 samples came from the United States, Italy and Spain. The cDNA or gDNA used as material had been derived from T cells, B-cell-depleted T cells, or PBMCs.

Input material: peripheral blood. The TCR originated in a woman aged 70-85 years with acute or convalescent COVID-19. The genes are TRBV12-3 or TRBV12-4 and TRBJ2-7; TRBD2 matches at 10 bases. Here the CDR3 DNA reads TGTGCCAGCAGACCTAGCGGGAGCGACGAGCAGTACTTC. Its protein is CASRPSGSDEQYF.